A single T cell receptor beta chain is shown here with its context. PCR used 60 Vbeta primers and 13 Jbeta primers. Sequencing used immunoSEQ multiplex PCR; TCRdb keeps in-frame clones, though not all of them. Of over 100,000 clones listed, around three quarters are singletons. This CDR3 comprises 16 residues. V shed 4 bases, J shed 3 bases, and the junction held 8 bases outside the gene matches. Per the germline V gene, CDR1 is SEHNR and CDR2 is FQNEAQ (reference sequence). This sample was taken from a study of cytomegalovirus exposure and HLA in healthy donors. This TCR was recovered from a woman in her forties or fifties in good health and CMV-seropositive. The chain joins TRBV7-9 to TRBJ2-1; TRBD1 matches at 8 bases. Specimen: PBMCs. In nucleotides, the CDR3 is TGTGCCAGCAGCTCTACTGGACAGGGAAACTACAATGAGCAGTTCTTC. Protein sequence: CASSSTGQGNYNEQFF.